This T cell receptor (beta chain) was sequenced during a study of CD8 T cells in Susac syndrome. As for the study in general: Patients with Susac syndrome were therapy-naive, treated with corticosteroids, or treated with intravenous immunoglobulin alone when blood was collected.

CDR1 and CDR2 (germline): LGHDT, YNNKEL (reference sequence). There are 15 residues in the CDR3. With 2 bases clipped from V and 4 bases from J, the junction kept 7 bases outside the gene matches. Random hexamers were used to reverse transcribe about 0.5 to 1 ug of RNA. Each CDR3 protein gets one entry after TCRdb re-called the immunoSEQ multiplex PCR reads with MiXCR. This sample has roughly 140,000 distinct CDR3 sequences, with 95% found just once. Worth noting for this clonotype: Its antigen remains unidentified.

CD8+ and CD4+ T cells circulating in blood were sequenced for TCR beta. Purification of the CD8+ and CD4+ T cells relied on negative isolation, and TEMRA cells underwent FACS enrichment. General study points: When the CD4+ T cell repertoires of patients with Susac syndrome were examined, they did not show any clonal expansion.

This chain joins TRBV3-1 and TRBJ1-2, with 7 bases identical to TRBD1. The receptor was derived from a human donor with Susac syndrome. The sequencing sample was made of CD4+ T cells from PBMCs. DNA for the CDR3: TGTGCCAGCAGCCAATCCGACAGGGAGTTCTATGGCTACACCTTC. Its protein is CASSQSDREFYGYTF.